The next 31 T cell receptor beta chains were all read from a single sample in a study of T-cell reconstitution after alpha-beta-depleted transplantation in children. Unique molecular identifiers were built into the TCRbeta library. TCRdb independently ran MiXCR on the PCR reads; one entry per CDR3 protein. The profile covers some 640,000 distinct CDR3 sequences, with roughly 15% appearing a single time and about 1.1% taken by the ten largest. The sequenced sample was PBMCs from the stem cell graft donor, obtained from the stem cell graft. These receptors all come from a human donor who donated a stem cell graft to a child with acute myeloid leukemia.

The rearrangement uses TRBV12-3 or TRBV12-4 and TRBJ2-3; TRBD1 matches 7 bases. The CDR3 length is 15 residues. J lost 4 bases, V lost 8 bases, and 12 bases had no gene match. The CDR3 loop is CASGNGTGVADTQYF. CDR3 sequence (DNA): TGTGCCAGCGGGAACGGCACAGGGGTGGCAGATACGCAGTATTTT.

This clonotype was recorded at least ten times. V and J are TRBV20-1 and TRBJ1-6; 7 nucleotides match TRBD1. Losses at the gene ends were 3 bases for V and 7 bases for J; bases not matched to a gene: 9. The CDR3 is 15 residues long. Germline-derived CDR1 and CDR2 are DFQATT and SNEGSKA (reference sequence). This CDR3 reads CSASSKGARNSPLHF. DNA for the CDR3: TGCAGTGCTAGCAGCAAGGGGGCCCGGAATTCACCCCTCCACTTT.

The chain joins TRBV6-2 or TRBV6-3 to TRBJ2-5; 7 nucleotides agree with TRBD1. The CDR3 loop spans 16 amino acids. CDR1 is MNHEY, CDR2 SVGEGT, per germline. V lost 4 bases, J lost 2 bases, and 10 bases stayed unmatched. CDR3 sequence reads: CASSSSGTVIQETQYF. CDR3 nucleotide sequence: TGTGCCAGCAGTTCATCCGGGACAGTGATACAAGAGACCCAGTACTTC.

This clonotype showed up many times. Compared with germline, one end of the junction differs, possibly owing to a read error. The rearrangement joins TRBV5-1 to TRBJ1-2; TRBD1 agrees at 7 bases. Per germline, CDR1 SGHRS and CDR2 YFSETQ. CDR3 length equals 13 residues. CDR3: CASSLGQVYGYTF. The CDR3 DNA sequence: TGTGCCAGCAGTCTCGGACAGGTCTATGGCTACACCTTC.

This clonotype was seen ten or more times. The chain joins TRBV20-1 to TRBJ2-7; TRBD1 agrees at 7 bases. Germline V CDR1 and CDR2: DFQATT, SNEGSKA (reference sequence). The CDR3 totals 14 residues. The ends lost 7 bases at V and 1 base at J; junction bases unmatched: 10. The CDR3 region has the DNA TGCAGTGTGGGTGGGGACAGACTTTCCTACGAGCAGTACTTC. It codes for CSVGGDRLSYEQYF.

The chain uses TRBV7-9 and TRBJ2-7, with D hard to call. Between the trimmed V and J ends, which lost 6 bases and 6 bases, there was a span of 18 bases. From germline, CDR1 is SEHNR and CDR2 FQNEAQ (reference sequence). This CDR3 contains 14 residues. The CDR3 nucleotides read TGTGCCAGCAGTCCGGCAGTGGAGTTGGGCGAGCAGTACGTC. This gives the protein CASSPAVELGEQYV.

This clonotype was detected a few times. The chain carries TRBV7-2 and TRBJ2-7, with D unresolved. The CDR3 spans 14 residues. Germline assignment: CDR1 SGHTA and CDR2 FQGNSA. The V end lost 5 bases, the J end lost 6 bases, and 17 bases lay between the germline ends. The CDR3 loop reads CASSRTPDVSEQYF. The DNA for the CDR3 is TGTGCCAGCAGCCGGACGCCGGACGTTAGCGAGCAGTACTTC.

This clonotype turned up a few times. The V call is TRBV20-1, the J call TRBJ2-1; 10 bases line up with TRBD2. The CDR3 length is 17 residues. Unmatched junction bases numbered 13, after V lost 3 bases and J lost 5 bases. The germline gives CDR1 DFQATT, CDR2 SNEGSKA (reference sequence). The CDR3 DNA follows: TGCAGTGCTAGGTCCGAACTAGCGGGGAGGGGGCACAATGAGCAGTTCTTC. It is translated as CSARSELAGRGHNEQFF.

The CDR3 loop is CASRFLAGKGSYEQYF. The CDR3 DNA reads TGTGCCAGCAGGTTTTTAGCGGGCAAGGGTTCCTACGAGCAGTACTTC. This chain uses TRBV11-2 with TRBJ2-7; 7 nucleotides match TRBD2. Trimming took 6 bases from V and 1 from J; bases not matched to a gene: 12. Per the germline V gene, CDR1 is SGHAT and CDR2 is FQNNGV. CDR3 length: 16 residues. The whole variable domain, filled in from reference TRBV11-2 and TRBJ2-7, reads EAGVAQSPRYKIIEKRQSVAFWCNPISGHATLYWYQQILGQGPKLLIQFQNNGVVDDSQLPKDRFSAERLKGVDSTLKIQPAKLEDSAVYLCASRFLAGKGSYEQYFGPGTRLTVT.

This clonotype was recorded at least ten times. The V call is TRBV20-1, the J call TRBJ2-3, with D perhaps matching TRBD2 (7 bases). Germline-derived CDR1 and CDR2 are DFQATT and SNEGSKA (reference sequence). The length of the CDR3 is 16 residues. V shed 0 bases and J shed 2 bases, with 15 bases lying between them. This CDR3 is CSARDLAGALTDTQYF. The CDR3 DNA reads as TGCAGTGCTAGAGATCTTGCGGGGGCGCTCACAGATACGCAGTATTTT.

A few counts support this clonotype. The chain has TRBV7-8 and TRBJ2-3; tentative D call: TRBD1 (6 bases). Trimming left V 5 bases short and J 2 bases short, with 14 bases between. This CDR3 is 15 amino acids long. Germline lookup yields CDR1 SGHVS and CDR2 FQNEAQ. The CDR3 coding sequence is TGTGCCAGCAGCCTCCGACAGGTCACCACAGATACGCAGTATTTT. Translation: CASSLRQVTTDTQYF.

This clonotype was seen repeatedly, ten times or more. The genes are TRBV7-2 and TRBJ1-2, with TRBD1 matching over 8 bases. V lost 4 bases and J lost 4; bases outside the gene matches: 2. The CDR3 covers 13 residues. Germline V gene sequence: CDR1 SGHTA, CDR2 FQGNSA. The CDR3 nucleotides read TGTGCCAGCAGCTGGGGACAGGCCTATGGCTACACCTTC. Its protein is CASSWGQAYGYTF.

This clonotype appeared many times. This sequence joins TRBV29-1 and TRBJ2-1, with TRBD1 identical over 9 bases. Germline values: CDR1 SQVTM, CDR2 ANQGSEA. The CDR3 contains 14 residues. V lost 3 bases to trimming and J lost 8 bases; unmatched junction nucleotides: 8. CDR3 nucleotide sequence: TGCAGCGTTGACGGGACAGGGAAGTCAGATGAGCAGTTCTTC. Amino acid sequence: CSVDGTGKSDEQFF.

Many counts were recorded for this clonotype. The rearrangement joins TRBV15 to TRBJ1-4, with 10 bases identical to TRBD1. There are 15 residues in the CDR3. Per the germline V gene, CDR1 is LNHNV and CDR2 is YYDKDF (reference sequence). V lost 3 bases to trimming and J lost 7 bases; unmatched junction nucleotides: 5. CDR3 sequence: CATSSLTGGGEKLFF. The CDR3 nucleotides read TGTGCCACCAGCAGCCTGACAGGGGGCGGTGAAAAACTGTTTTTT. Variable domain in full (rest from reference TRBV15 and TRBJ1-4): DAMVIQNPRYQVTQFGKPVTLSCSQTLNHNVMYWYQQKSSQAPKLLFHYYDKDFNNEADTPDNFQSRRPNTSFCFLDIRSPGLGDTAMYLCATSSLTGGGEKLFFGSGTQLSVL.

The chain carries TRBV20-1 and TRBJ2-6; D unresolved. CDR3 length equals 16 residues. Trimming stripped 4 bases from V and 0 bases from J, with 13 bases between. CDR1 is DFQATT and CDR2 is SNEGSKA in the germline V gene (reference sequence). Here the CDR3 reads CSATRGEVSGANVLTF. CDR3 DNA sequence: TGCAGTGCTACCCGAGGCGAGGTCTCTGGGGCCAACGTCCTGACTTTC.

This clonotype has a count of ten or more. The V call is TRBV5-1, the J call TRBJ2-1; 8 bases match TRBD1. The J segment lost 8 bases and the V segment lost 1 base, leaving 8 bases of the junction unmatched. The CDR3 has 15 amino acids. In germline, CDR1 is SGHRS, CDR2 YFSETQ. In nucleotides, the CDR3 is TGCGCCAGCAGCTTGCCAGGGGGCGGTTTCCATGAGCAGTTCTTC. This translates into CASSLPGGGFHEQFF.

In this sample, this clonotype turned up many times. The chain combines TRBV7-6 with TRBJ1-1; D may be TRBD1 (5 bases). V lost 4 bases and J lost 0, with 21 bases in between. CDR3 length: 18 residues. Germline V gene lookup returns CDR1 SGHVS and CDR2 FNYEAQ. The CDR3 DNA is TGTGCCAGCAGCTCCCCCGGGACCGTGGGGGGTATGAACACTGAAGCTTTCTTT. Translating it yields CASSSPGTVGGMNTEAFF.

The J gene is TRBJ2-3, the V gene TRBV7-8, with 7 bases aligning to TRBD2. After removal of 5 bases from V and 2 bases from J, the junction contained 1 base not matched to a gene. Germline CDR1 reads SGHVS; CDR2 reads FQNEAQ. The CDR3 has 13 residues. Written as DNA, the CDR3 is TGTGCCAGCAGCCGGGACTACACAGATACGCAGTATTTT. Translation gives CASSRDYTDTQYF.

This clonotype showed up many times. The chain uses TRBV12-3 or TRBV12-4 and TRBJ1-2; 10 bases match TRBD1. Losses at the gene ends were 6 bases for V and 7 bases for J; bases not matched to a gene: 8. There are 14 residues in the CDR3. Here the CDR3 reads CASSATGGAGGYTF. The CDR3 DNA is TGTGCCAGCAGCGCGACAGGGGGCGCAGGTGGCTACACCTTC.

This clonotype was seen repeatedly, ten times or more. The CDR3 DNA is TGTGCCAGCAGTTTTGGAGGGAGAGAGACCCAGTACTTC. Amino acids: CASSFGGRETQYF. The gene calls are TRBV28 and TRBJ2-5; D possibly corresponds to TRBD2 (6 bases). Germline V gene sequence: CDR1 MDHEN, CDR2 SYDVKM. The CDR3 totals 13 residues. Trimming cost V 3 bases and J 4 bases, with 9 bases left between them.

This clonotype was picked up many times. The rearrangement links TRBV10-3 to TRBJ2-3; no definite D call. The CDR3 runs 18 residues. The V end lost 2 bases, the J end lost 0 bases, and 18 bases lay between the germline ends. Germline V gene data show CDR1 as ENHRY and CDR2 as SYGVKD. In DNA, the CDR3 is TGTGCCATCAGTGAGGGGGTCGCCATTAGAACTAGCACAGATACGCAGTATTTT. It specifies CAISEGVAIRTSTDTQYF.

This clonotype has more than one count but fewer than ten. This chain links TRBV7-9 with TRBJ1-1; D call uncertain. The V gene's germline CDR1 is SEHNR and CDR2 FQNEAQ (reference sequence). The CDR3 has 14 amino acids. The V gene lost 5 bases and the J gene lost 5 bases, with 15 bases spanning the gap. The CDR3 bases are TGTGCCAGCAGCCCTGGACGAGGACTTACTGAAGCTTTCTTT. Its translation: CASSPGRGLTEAFF.

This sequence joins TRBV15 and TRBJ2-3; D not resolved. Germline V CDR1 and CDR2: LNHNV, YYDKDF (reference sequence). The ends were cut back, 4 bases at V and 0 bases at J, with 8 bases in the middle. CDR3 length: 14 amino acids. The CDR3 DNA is TGTGCCACCAGCATGGCCGGAAGCACAGATACGCAGTATTTT. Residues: CATSMAGSTDTQYF. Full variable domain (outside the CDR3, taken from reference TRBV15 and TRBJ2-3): DAMVIQNPRYQVTQFGKPVTLSCSQTLNHNVMYWYQQKSSQAPKLLFHYYDKDFNNEADTPDNFQSRRPNTSFCFLDIRSPGLGDTAMYLCATSMAGSTDTQYFGPGTRLTVL.

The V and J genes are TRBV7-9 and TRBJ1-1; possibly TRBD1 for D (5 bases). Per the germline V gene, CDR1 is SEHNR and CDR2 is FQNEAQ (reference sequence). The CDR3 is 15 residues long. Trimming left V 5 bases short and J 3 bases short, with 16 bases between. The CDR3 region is CASSPPRGEDTEAFF. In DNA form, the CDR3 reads TGTGCCAGCAGCCCCCCGCGGGGGGAGGACACTGAAGCTTTCTTT.

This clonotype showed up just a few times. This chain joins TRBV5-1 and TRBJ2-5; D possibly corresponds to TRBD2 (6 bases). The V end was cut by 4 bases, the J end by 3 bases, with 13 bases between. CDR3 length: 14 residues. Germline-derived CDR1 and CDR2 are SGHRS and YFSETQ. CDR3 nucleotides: TGCGCCAGCAGCGCGGGACGGATCGAAGAGACCCAGTACTTC. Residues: CASSAGRIEETQYF.

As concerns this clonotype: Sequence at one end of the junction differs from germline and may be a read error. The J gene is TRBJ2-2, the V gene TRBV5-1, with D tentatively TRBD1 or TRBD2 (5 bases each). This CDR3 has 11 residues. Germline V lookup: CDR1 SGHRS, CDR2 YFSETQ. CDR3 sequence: CASTLGEELFF. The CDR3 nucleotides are TGCGCCAGCACCTTGGGGGAGGAGCTGTTTTTT.

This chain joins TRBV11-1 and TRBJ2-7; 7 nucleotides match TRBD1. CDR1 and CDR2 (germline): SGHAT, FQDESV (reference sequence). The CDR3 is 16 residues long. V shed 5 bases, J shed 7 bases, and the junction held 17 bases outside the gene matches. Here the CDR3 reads CASSALGLTGKKEQYF. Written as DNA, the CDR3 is TGTGCCAGCAGCGCATTGGGGCTGACAGGGAAAAAGGAGCAGTACTTC.

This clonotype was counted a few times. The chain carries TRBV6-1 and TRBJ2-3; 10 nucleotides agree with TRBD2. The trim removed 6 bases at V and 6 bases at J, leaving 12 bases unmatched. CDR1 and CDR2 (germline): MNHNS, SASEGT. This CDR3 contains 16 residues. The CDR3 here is CASSPPSSGRRDTQYF. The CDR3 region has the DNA TGTGCCAGCAGCCCGCCTTCTAGCGGGAGACGGGATACGCAGTATTTT.

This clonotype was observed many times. The CDR3 DNA reads as TGTGCCAGCAGTGATGCTAGCGGCCACAATGAGCAGTTCTTC. It yields the protein CASSDASGHNEQFF. V gene TRBV6-4 combines with J gene TRBJ2-1; TRBD2 matches 7 bases. In germline, CDR1 is MRHNA, CDR2 SNTAGT. The CDR3 is made up of 14 amino acids. Losses at the gene ends were 3 bases for V and 5 bases for J; bases not matched to a gene: 4.

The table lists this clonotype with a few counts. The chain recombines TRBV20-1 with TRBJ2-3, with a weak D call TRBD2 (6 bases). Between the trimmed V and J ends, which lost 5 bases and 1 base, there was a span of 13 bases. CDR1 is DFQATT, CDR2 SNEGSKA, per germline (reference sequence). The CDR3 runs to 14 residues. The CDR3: CSAPRDFRTDTQYF. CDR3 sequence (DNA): TGCAGTGCTCCTCGGGACTTCCGCACAGATACGCAGTATTTT.

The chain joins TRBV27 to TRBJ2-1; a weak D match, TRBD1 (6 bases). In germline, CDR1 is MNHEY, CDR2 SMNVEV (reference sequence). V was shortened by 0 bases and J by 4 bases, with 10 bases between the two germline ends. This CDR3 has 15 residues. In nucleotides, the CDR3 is TGTGCCAGCAGTTTATCTTCGGACAGTTACAATGAGCAGTTCTTC. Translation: CASSLSSDSYNEQFF.